The clone carrying this TCR beta chain has at least ten counts. Its antigen is still unknown. The data originate from a study of neurological immune-mediated disorders. About the study: The disease course was relapsing-remitting in 31 and secondary progressive in about 9% of the roughly 35 multiple sclerosis patients.

General study points: HTLV-1-associated myelopathy showed the most TCR clonal expansion; multiple sclerosis the least, below healthy controls.

CDR1 is SGHDN and CDR2 is FVKESK in the germline V gene. The CDR3 spans 12 residues. Trimming took off 4 bases at V and 8 bases at J, with 11 bases between the two ends. TCRdb recomputed calls from the 5' RACE reads with MiXCR, one row per CDR3 protein. Among fewer than 85,000 distinct CDR3 sequences listed, approximately 5% were seen once. The chain is built from TRBV14 and TRBJ1-1; D call uncertain. The TCR sequence derives from a woman aged 65 to 85 with multiple sclerosis. Sequenced material: PBMCs. The CDR3 DNA reads as TGTGCCAGCAGCCTAAGACCGACAGAAGCTTTCTTT. This translates into CASSLRPTEAFF.